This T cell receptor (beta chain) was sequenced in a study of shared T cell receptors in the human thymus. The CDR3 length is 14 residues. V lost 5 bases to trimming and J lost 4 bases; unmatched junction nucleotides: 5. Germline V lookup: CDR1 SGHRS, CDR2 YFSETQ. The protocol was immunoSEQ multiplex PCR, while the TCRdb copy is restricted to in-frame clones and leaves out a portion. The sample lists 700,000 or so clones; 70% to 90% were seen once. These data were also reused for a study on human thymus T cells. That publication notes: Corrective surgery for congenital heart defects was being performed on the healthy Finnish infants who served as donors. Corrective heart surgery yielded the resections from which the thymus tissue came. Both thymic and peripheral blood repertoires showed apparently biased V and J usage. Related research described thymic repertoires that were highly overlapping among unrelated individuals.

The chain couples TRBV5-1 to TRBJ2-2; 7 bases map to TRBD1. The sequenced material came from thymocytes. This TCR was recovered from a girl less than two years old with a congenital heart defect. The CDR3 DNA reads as TGCGCCAGCAGTCTGGACAGGAGCACCGGGGAGCTGTTTTTT. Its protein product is CASSLDRSTGELFF.